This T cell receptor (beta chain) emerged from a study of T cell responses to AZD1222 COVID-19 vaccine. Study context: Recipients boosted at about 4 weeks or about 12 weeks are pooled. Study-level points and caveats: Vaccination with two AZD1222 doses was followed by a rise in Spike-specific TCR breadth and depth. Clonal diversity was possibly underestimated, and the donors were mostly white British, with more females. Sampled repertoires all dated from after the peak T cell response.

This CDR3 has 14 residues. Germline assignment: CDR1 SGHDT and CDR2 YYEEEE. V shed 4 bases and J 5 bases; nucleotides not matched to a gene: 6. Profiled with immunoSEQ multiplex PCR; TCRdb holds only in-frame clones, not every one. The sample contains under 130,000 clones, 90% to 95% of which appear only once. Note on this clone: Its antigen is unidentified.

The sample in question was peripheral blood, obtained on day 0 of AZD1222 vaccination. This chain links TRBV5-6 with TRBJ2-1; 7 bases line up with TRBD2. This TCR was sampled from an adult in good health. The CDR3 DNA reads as TGTGCCAGCAGCCTTCTGGGGAGGGACAATGAGCAGTTCTTC. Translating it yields CASSLLGRDNEQFF. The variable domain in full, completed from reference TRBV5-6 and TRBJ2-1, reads DAGVTQSPTHLIKTRGQQVTLRCSPKSGHDTVSWYQQALGQGPQFIFQYYEEEERQRGNFPDRFSGHQFPNYSSELNVNALLLGDSALYLCASSLLGRDNEQFFGPGTRLTVL.